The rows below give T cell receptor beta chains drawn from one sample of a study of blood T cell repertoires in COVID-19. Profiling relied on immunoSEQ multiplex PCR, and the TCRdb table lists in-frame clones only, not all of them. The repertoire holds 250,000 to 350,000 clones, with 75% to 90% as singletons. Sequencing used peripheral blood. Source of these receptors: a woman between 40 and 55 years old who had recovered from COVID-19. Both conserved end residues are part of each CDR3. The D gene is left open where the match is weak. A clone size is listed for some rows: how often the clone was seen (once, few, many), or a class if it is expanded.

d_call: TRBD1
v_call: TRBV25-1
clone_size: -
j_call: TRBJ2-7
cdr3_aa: CASSPGQRPTYEQYF
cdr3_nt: TGTGCCAGCTCCCCGGGACAGCGACCCACCTACGAGCAGTACTTC

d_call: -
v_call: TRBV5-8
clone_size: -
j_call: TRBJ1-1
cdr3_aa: CASSLRGFSAEAFF
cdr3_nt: TGTGCCAGCAGCTTGCGAGGGTTCAGCGCTGAAGCTTTCTTT

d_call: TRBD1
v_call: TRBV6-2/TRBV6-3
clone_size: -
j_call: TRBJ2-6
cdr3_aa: CASSYETGISGANVLTF
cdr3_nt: TGTGCCAGCAGTTACGAGACAGGGATCTCTGGGGCCAACGTCCTGACTTTC

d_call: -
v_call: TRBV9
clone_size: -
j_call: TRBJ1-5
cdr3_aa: CASSVGGVQGQPQHF
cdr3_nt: TGTGCCAGCAGCGTAGGAGGGGTCCAGGGGCAGCCCCAGCATTTT

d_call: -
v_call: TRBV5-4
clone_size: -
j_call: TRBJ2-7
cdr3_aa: CASSLGGTGYEQYF
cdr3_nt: TGTGCCAGCAGCTTGGGTGGGACTGGCTACGAGCAGTACTTC

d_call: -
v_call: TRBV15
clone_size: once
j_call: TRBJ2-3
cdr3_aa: CATSLAEPTDTQYF
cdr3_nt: TGTGCCACCAGCTTAGCGGAACCCACAGATACGCAGTATTTT

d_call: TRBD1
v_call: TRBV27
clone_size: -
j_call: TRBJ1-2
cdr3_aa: CASRNTGGGYGYTF
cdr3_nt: TGTGCCAGCAGAAACACAGGGGGCGGCTATGGCTACACCTTC

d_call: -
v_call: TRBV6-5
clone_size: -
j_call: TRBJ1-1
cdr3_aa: CASSYSRMNTEAFF
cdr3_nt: TGTGCCAGCAGTTACTCGCGCATGAACACTGAAGCTTTCTTT

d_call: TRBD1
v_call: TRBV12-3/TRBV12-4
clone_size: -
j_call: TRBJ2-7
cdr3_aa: CASSGQGPYEQYF
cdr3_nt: TGTGCCAGCAGCGGACAGGGGCCTTACGAGCAGTACTTC

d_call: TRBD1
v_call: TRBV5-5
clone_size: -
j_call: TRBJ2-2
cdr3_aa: CASSLVGQGSRGELFF
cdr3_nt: TGTGCCAGCAGCTTGGTTGGACAGGGGTCCCGGGGGGAGCTGTTTTTT

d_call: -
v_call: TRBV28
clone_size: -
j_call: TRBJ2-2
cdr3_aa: CASSLPLGESAFTGELFF
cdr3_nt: TGTGCCAGCAGTTTGCCCCTCGGGGAAAGCGCCTTCACCGGGGAGCTGTTTTTT

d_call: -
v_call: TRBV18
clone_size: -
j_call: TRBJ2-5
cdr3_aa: CASSPGGETQYF
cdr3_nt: TGTGCCAGCTCACCAGGCGGGGAGACCCAGTACTTC

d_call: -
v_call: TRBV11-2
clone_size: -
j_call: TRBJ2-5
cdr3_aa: CASSLDQQETQYF
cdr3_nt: TGTGCCAGCAGCTTAGACCAGCAAGAGACCCAGTACTTC

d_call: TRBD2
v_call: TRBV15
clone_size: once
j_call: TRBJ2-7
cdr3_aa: CATSRDFGLTGGEQYF
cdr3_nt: TGTGCCACCAGCAGAGATTTCGGACTAACGGGGGGGGAGCAGTACTTC

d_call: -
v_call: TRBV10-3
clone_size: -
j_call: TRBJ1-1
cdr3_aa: CATYVGGNTEAFF
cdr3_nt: TGTGCCACCTACGTAGGGGGTAACACTGAAGCTTTCTTT

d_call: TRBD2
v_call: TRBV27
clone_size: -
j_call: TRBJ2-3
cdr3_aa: CASSSLGLAGKDTQYF
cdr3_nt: TGTGCCAGCAGTTCGCTGGGACTAGCGGGAAAAGATACGCAGTATTTT

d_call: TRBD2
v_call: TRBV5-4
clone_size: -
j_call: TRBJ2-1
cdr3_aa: CASSLAGASYNEQFF
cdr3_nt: TGTGCCAGCAGCTTAGCGGGAGCGTCCTACAATGAGCAGTTCTTC

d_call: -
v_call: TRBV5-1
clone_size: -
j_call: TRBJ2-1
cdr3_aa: CASSLDGTSFNEQFF
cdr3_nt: TGCGCCAGCAGCTTGGACGGAACTAGTTTCAATGAGCAGTTCTTC

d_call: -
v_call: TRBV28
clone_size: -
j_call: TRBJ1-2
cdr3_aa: CAISGTQYGYTF
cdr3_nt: TGTGCCATATCCGGGACTCAATATGGCTACACCTTC

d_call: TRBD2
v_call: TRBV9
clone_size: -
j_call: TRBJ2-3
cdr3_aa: CASSVGGLAGDTDTQYF
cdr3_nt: TGTGCCAGCAGCGTAGGGGGACTAGCGGGGGACACAGATACGCAGTATTTT

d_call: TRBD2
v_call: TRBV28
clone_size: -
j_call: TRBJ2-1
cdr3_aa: CASSWLAGGKAGEQFF
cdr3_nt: TGTGCCAGCAGTTGGCTGGCGGGAGGAAAGGCGGGTGAGCAGTTCTTC

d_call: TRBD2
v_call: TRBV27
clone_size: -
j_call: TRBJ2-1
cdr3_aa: CASRKAGGREQFF
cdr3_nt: TGTGCCAGCAGAAAAGCGGGAGGACGTGAGCAGTTCTTC

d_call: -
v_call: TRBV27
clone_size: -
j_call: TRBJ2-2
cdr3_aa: CASSFGAGGYAGELFF
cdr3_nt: TGTGCCAGCAGTTTTGGGGCAGGGGGGTACGCCGGGGAGCTGTTTTTT

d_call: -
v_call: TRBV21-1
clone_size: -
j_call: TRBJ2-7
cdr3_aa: CASRDKGEQYF
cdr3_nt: TGTGCCAGCCGGGACAAAGGAGAGCAGTACTTC

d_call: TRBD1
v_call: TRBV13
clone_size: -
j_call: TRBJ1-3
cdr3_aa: CASSETGVGNTIYF
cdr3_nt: TGTGCCAGCAGCGAGACAGGGGTTGGAAACACCATATATTTT

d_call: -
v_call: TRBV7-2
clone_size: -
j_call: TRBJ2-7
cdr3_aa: CASSLDLAEQYF
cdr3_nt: TGTGCCAGCAGCTTAGATCTGGCCGAGCAGTACTTC

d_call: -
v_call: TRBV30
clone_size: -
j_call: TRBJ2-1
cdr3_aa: CAWKGLQSYNEQFF
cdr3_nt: TGTGCCTGGAAGGGACTTCAATCCTACAATGAGCAGTTCTTC

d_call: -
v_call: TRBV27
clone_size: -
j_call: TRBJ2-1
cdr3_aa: CASRTGGTGYNEQFF
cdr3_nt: TGTGCCAGCAGGACTGGGGGGACTGGCTACAATGAGCAGTTCTTC

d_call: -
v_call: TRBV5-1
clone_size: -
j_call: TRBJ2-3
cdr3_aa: CASSLAGATDTQYF
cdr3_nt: TGCGCCAGCAGCTTGGCGGGAGCCACAGATACGCAGTATTTT

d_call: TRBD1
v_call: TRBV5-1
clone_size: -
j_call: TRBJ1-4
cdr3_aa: CASSATGSGNEKLFF
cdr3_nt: TGCGCCAGCAGCGCGACAGGGTCGGGTAATGAAAAACTGTTTTTT

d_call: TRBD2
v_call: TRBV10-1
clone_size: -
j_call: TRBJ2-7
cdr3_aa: CASKRTSGTPCREQYF
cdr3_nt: TGCGCCAGCAAAAGGACTAGCGGGACACCTTGCCGCGAGCAGTACTTC

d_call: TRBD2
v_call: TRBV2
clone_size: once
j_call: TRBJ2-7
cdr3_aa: CASSEALPSGNSYEQYF
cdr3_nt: TGTGCCAGCAGTGAAGCGCTGCCTAGCGGAAACTCCTACGAGCAGTACTTC

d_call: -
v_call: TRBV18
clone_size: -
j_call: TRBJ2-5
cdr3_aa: CASSRGTVQETQYF
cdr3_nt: TGTGCCAGCTCACGAGGGACTGTCCAAGAGACCCAGTACTTC

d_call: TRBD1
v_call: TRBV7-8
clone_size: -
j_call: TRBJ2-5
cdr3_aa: CASSPRQGSALETQYF
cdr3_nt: TGTGCCAGCAGCCCACGACAGGGGTCCGCCCTAGAGACCCAGTACTTC

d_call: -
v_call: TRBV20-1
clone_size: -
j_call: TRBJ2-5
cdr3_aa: CSASEGSRMETQYF
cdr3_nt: TGCAGTGCTAGTGAGGGGAGCAGAATGGAGACCCAGTACTTC

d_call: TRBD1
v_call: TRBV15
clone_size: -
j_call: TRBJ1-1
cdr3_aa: CATSRNRGLNTEAFF
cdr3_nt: TGTGCCACCAGCAGGAACAGGGGGCTGAACACTGAAGCTTTCTTT

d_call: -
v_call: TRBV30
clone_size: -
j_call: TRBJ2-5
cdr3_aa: CAWSATETQYF
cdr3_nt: TGTGCCTGGAGTGCTACAGAGACCCAGTACTTC

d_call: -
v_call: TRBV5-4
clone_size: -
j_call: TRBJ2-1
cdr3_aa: CASSLASAALLVNEQFF
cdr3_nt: TGTGCCAGCAGCTTGGCTTCAGCGGCTCTTCTTGTCAATGAGCAGTTCTTC

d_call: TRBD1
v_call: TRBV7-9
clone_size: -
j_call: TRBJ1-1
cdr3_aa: CASSDRVNTEAFF
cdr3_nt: TGTGCCAGCAGCGACAGGGTAAACACTGAAGCTTTCTTT

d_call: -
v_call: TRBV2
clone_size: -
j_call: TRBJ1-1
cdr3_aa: CASSESMGEAGGTEAFF
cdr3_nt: TGTGCCAGCAGTGAAAGTATGGGGGAGGCGGGGGGCACTGAAGCTTTCTTT

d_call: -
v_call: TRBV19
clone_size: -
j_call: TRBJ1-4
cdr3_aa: CASSTDRVATNEKLFF
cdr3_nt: TGTGCCAGTAGTACCGACCGGGTTGCAACTAATGAAAAACTGTTTTTT

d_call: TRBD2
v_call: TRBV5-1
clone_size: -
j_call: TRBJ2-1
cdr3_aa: CASGISSGSPRPTGNEQFF
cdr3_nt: TGCGCCAGCGGGATATCTAGCGGGAGTCCCCGACCCACGGGGAATGAGCAGTTCTTC

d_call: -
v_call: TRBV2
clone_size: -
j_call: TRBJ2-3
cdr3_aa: CASSAGLTGGDTQYF
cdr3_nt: TGTGCCAGCAGCGCGGGACTCACGGGCGGGGATACGCAGTATTTT

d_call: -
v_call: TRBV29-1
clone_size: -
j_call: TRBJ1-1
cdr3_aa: CSVEGTVNTEAFF
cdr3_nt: TGCAGCGTTGAAGGGACAGTGAACACTGAAGCTTTCTTT

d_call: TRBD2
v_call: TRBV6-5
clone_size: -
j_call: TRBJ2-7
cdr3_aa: CASSYGGSYEQYF
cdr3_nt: TGTGCCAGCAGTTACGGCGGGAGCTACGAGCAGTACTTC

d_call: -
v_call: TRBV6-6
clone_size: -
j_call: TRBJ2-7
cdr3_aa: CASRIGSSYEQYF
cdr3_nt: TGTGCCAGCAGAATAGGGAGCTCCTACGAGCAGTACTTC

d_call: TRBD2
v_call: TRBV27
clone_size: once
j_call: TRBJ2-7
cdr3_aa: CATTGLAGEGTYEQYF
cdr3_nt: TGTGCCACCACGGGACTAGCGGGAGAAGGCACCTACGAGCAGTACTTC

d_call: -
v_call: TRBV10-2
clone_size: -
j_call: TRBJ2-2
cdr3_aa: CASRDTGSGGELFF
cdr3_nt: TGCGCCAGCAGAGACACAGGGTCGGGAGGGGAGCTGTTTTTT

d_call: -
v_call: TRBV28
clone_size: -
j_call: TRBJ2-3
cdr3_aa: CASSLRDTQYF
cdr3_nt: TGTGCCAGCAGCCTTAGAGATACGCAGTATTTT

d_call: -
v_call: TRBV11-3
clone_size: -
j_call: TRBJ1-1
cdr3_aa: CASSFGGSGNTEAFF
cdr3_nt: TGTGCCAGCAGCTTTGGGGGCTCGGGGAACACTGAAGCTTTCTTT

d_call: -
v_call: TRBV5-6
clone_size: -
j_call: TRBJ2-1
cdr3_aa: CASSFASVVEQFF
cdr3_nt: TGTGCCAGCAGCTTTGCTAGCGTAGTAGAGCAGTTCTTC

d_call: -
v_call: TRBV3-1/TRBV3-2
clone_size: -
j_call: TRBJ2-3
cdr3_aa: CASSQLVGAGPTDTQYF
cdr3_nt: TGTGCCAGCAGCCAACTGGTGGGAGCGGGTCCAACAGATACGCAGTATTTT

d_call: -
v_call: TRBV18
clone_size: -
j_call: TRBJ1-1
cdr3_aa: CASSLHVRDTNTEAFF
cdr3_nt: TGTGCCAGCTCACTCCACGTCAGGGATACGAACACTGAAGCTTTCTTT